This entry lists 22 T cell receptor beta chains sequenced from one sample in a study of blood T cell repertoires in COVID-19. TCRdb keeps only in-frame clones here, not all; method: immunoSEQ multiplex PCR. Among around 310,000 clones, around 92% were seen once, and the ten largest hold around 9%. The specimen was PBMCs or T cells enriched from blood (not recorded which). Every receptor here comes from a woman aged 25 to 45 who had recovered from COVID-19.

The chain carries TRBV18 and TRBJ1-4, with D possibly matching TRBD1 (6 bases). Trimming removed 2 bases at V and 4 bases at J, with 11 bases between. CDR3 length equals 15 residues. The germline V gene encodes CDR1 KGHSH and CDR2 LQKENI. CDR3 protein: CASSPEGHHNEKLFF. The DNA for the CDR3 is TGTGCCAGCTCACCAGAGGGACACCATAATGAAAAACTGTTTTTT.

The chain combines TRBV5-1 with TRBJ2-7; the match to TRBD2 covers 7 bases. CDR1 and CDR2 (germline): SGHRS, YFSETQ. The CDR3 consists of 15 residues. With 7 bases clipped from V and 4 bases from J, the junction kept 14 bases outside the gene matches. DNA for the CDR3: TGCGCCAGCGGACCCCTCGGGGCGGGAGCTTACGAGCAGTACTTC. Residues: CASGPLGAGAYEQYF. Using reference TRBV5-1 and TRBJ2-7 for the parts outside the CDR3, the full variable domain is KAGVTQTPRYLIKTRGQQVTLSCSPISGHRSVSWYQQTPGQGLQFLFEYFSETQRNKGNFPGRFSGRQFSNSRSEMNVSTLELGDSALYLCASGPLGAGAYEQYFGPGTRLTVT.

This sequence joins TRBV11-3 and TRBJ2-1, with D unresolved. Germline V gene data show CDR1 as SGHNT and CDR2 as YENEEA. Trimming cost V 5 bases and J 1 base, with 9 bases left between them. The CDR3 contains 14 residues. DNA of the CDR3: TGTGCCAGCAGCCGCTCTAGATCCTACAATGAGCAGTTCTTC. Encoded protein: CASSRSRSYNEQFF.

The genes are TRBV6-5 and TRBJ2-7; unclear D gene. Trimming pared 4 bases from V and 3 bases from J, leaving 10 bases between. Germline V gene lookup returns CDR1 MNHEY and CDR2 SVGAGI. The CDR3 is 13 residues long. As DNA, the CDR3 is TGTGCCAGCAGTTTAACCTCCAGCTACGAGCAGTACTTC. Its translation: CASSLTSSYEQYF.

As to this clone: In the same sample, other DNA sequences code for this CDR3. J is TRBJ2-1 and V is TRBV29-1; 12 nucleotides align to TRBD2. The junction had 5 bases not matched to a gene; V was cut back by 4 bases and J by 10 bases. Germline V lookup: CDR1 SQVTM, CDR2 ANQGSEA. The CDR3 is made up of 13 amino acids. CDR3 DNA: TGCAGCGTTGGACTAGCGGGAGCAGGCGAGCAGTTCTTC. Translated: CSVGLAGAGEQFF.

V is TRBV21-1 and J is TRBJ2-5; TRBD1 was called by the table and not checked on the DNA. TRBV21-1 constitutes a pseudogene. The CDR3 loop spans 15 amino acids. The CDR3 protein is CALNRGSAYQETQYF. CDR3 DNA: TGTGCACTAAACAGGGGCAGCGCCTACCAAGAGACCCAGTACTTC.

The chain employs TRBV18 and TRBJ2-7; TRBD1 is a possible D gene (6 bases). Germline CDR1 KGHSH, CDR2 LQKENI. The V end was cut by 3 bases, the J end by 5 bases, with 14 bases between. The CDR3 totals 14 residues. The DNA of the CDR3 is TGTGCCAGCTCACCGTCCAGGGGCATTGACGAGCAGTACTTC. This gives the protein CASSPSRGIDEQYF.

The V and J genes are TRBV9 and TRBJ1-2, with 7 nucleotides matching TRBD1. The germline V gene has CDR1 SGDLS and CDR2 YYNGEE. CDR3 length: 19 residues. J was trimmed by 6 bases and V by 3 bases; bases with no gene match: 23. CDR3 DNA sequence: TGTGCCAGCAGCGGCTTTCAAACGAGGGGCAGGGGGAGGAATGATGGCTACACCTTC. It codes for CASSGFQTRGRGRNDGYTF.

The chain is built from TRBV19 and TRBJ1-3, with 8 bases that match TRBD1. The CDR3 is 14 residues long. The germline CDR1 and CDR2 sequences are LNHDA and SQIVND (reference sequence). The ends lost 4 bases at V and 7 bases at J; junction bases unmatched: 6. CDR3: CASSTGQGVNTIYF. CDR3 nucleotide sequence: TGTGCCAGTAGTACCGGACAGGGAGTGAACACCATATATTTT.

This clone was picked up one time. The V call is TRBV9, the J call TRBJ2-7; 7 nucleotides line up with TRBD1. Trimming took 4 bases from V and 3 from J; bases not matched to a gene: 19. Germline V gene sequence: CDR1 SGDLS, CDR2 YYNGEE. This CDR3 contains 18 residues. In DNA, the CDR3 is TGTGCCAGCAGCTCGGGACAGAGCGCGTCCCATACCAACTACGAGCAGTACTTC. It codes for CASSSGQSASHTNYEQYF.

Notes on this clone: This sample also contains other DNA sequences that code for the same CDR3. The V gene is TRBV20-1, the J gene TRBJ2-3, with D perhaps TRBD2 (6 bases). This CDR3 comprises 14 residues. V lost 3 bases and J 0 bases, leaving 10 bases between the germline ends. The germline V gene has CDR1 DFQATT and CDR2 SNEGSKA (reference sequence). The CDR3 DNA sequence: TGCAGTGCTAGTGGCGGGACTAGCACAGATACGCAGTATTTT. Its protein is CSASGGTSTDTQYF.

The chain joins TRBV27 to TRBJ1-6, with TRBD1 identical over 9 bases. This CDR3 comprises 16 residues. In germline, CDR1 is MNHEY, CDR2 SMNVEV (reference sequence). Trimming cost V 6 bases and J 11 bases; bases outside gene matches: 14. CDR3 bases: TGTGCCAGCAGCTTAGAAGGGACAGGGATAGTTACACCCCTCCACTTT. Its translation: CASSLEGTGIVTPLHF.

The rearrangement links TRBV19 to TRBJ1-2; no clear D. The CDR3 is made up of 14 amino acids. The V end lost 1 base, the J end lost 8 bases, and 14 bases lay between the germline ends. Germline values: CDR1 LNHDA, CDR2 SQIVND (reference sequence). CDR3 amino acids: CASSIGGARPGYTF. CDR3 nucleotide sequence: TGTGCCAGTAGTATAGGGGGAGCTAGACCCGGCTACACCTTC.

The chain links TRBV4-1 to TRBJ1-3, with 7 nucleotides matching TRBD1. V was pared by 6 bases and J by 4 bases, with 12 bases of the junction left unmatched. CDR1 and CDR2 (germline): MGHRA, YSYEKL. This CDR3 is 16 amino acids long. The CDR3 DNA sequence: TGCGCCAGCAGTCAGACCTGGGCAGGGGGGGGAAACACCATATATTTT. Its translation: CASSQTWAGGGNTIYF.

The chain employs TRBV5-4 and TRBJ2-5, with 8 bases lining up with TRBD2. In germline, CDR1 is SGHNT, CDR2 YYREEE (reference sequence). This CDR3 spans 14 amino acids. The V and J ends lost 0 bases and 5 bases, in that order; junction bases with no gene match: 3. CDR3 amino acids: CASSLEGTRETQYF. The CDR3 region has the DNA TGTGCCAGCAGCTTGGAGGGGACTAGGGAGACCCAGTACTTC.

V is TRBV10-2 and J is TRBJ2-1; 9 bases fit TRBD2. CDR3 length: 16 amino acids. Germline lookup yields CDR1 WSHSY and CDR2 SAAADI. Trimming cost V 5 bases and J 2 bases; bases outside gene matches: 7. CDR3 residues: CASSSLTSGTYNEQFF. CDR3 coding DNA: TGCGCCAGCAGTTCCCTGACTAGCGGCACCTACAATGAGCAGTTCTTC.

J is TRBJ1-5 and V is TRBV3-1 (or the pseudogene TRBV3-2); TRBD1 is a possible D gene (6 bases). With 0 bases removed from V and 8 bases from J, the gap between germline ends came to 11 bases. CDR1 LGHDT and CDR2 YNNKEL come from the germline V gene (reference sequence). CDR3 length equals 14 residues. The CDR3 protein is CASSQEPGGEPQHF. In DNA form, the CDR3 reads TGTGCCAGCAGCCAAGAGCCGGGGGGCGAGCCCCAGCATTTT.

The genes are TRBV7-2 and TRBJ1-5, with 7 bases aligning to TRBD1. Germline CDR1 is SGHTA and CDR2 is FQGNSA. CDR3 length equals 15 residues. The V segment lost 3 bases and the J segment 4 bases; nucleotides outside the gene matches: 6. CDR3 amino acids: CASSFQPGGNQPQHF. In nucleotides, the CDR3 is TGTGCCAGCAGCTTTCAACCAGGGGGAAATCAGCCCCAGCATTTT.

V is TRBV6-2 or TRBV6-3 and J is TRBJ2-2; possibly TRBD2 for D (6 bases). The germline CDR1 and CDR2 sequences are MNHEY and SVGEGT. The V end was cut by 6 bases, the J end by 8 bases, with 16 bases between. The CDR3 has 14 residues. The DNA for the CDR3 is TGTGCCAGCAGCGAGACTAGTTTCGCTGGGGAGCTGTTTTTT. Its protein product is CASSETSFAGELFF.

The V call is TRBV7-9, the J call TRBJ1-2; 7 bases are a match to TRBD1. CDR1 is SEHNR, CDR2 FQNEAQ, per germline (reference sequence). V shed 8 bases and J 5 bases; nucleotides not matched to a gene: 8. The CDR3 extends over 13 amino acids. The DNA of the CDR3 is TGTGCCAGCGAAGGGACAGCGAGATATGGCTACACCTTC. Amino acids: CASEGTARYGYTF.

This clone was counted between two and nine times. This chain uses TRBV7-9 with TRBJ2-1; D may be TRBD2 (5 bases). The CDR3 sequence is 15 residues long. Germline CDR1 and CDR2: SEHNR and FQNEAQ (reference sequence). The V end lost 5 bases, the J end lost 0 bases, and 11 bases lay between the germline ends. The CDR3 protein is CASSPRGHSYNEQFF. In nucleotides, the CDR3 is TGTGCCAGCAGCCCCCGGGGTCACTCCTACAATGAGCAGTTCTTC.

The chain is built from TRBV6-5 and TRBJ1-5; 7 bases are a match to TRBD1. The CDR3 is 13 residues long. The ends lost 7 bases at V and 6 bases at J; junction bases unmatched: 6. Germline V gene lookup returns CDR1 MNHEY and CDR2 SVGAGI. Here the CDR3 reads CASKGAGGQPQHF. The CDR3 DNA is TGTGCCAGCAAGGGGGCAGGAGGTCAGCCCCAGCATTTT.